Sequencing of this T cell receptor beta chain was carried out in a study of T cell clones after liver transplantation. General study points: Rather than being deleted, graft donor-reactive T cells may have moved into the graft.

Sorting of unstimulated PBMCs yielded separate CD3+CD4+ and CD3+CD8+ fractions. As to this clone: The target antigen is unknown.

TCRdb's copy holds only in-frame clones and misses some; the assay was immunoSEQ multiplex PCR. The data contain 50,000 to 70,000 clones, around three quarters of them singletons. CDR3 length equals 17 residues. V gave up 1 base and J gave up 1 base, with 15 bases separating them. Germline V CDR1 and CDR2: SGHTA, FQGNSA. Here the sequenced sample was CD4+ T cells from blood, taken at the roughly 16-month timepoint. The TCR originated in a human patient who received a liver transplant. Some T cells may be supplied by the graft donor. This rearrangement joins TRBV7-2 to TRBJ2-3; maybe TRBD2 (5 bases). DNA of the CDR3: TGTGCCAGCAGCTTAGTGCGGCTAGCTGCGGGCACAGATACGCAGTATTTT. This codes for CASSLVRLAAGTDTQYF.